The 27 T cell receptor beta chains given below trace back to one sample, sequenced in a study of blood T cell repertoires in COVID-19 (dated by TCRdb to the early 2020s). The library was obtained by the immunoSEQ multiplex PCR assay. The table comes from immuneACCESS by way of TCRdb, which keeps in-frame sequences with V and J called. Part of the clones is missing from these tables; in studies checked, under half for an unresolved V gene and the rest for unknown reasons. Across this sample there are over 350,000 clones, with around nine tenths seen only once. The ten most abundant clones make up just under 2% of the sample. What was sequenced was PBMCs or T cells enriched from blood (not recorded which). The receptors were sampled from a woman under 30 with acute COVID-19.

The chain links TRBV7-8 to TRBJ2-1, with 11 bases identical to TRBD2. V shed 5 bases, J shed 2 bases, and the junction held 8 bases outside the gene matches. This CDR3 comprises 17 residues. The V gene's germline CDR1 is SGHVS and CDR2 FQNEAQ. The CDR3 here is CASSPQGLAVTYNEQFF. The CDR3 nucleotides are TGTGCCAGCAGCCCCCAGGGACTAGCGGTTACCTACAATGAGCAGTTCTTC.

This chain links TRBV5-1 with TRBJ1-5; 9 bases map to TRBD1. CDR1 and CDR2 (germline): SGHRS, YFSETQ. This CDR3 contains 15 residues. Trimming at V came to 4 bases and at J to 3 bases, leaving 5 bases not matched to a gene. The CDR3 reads CASSPGTGSNQPQHF. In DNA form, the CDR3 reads TGCGCCAGCAGCCCCGGGACAGGGTCCAATCAGCCCCAGCATTTT.

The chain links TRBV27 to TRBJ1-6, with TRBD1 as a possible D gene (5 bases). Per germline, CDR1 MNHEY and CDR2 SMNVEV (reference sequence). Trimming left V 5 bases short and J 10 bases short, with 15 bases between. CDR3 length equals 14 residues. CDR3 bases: TGTGCCAGCAGTCGTCTCGGGGAGGGGTCACCCCTCCACTTT. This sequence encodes CASSRLGEGSPLHF.

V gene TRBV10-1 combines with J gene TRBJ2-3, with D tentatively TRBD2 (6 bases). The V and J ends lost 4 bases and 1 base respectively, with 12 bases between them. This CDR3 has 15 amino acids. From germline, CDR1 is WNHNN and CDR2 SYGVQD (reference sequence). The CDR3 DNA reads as TGCGCCAGCAGTGGACTAGAGGGACGCACAGATACGCAGTATTTT. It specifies CASSGLEGRTDTQYF.

The CDR3 region is CASSMGAVNEQFF. In DNA form, the CDR3 reads TGCGCCAGCAGTATGGGGGCCGTCAATGAGCAGTTCTTC. V is TRBV5-1 and J is TRBJ2-1; weak D call: TRBD1 (6 bases). The CDR3 spans 13 residues. Between the trimmed V and J ends, which lost 5 bases and 6 bases, there was a span of 12 bases. Germline CDR1 reads SGHRS; CDR2 reads YFSETQ.

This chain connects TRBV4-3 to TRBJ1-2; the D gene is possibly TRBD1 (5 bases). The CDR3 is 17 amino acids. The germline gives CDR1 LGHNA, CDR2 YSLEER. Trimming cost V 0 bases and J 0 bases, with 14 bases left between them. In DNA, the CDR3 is TGCGCCAGCAGCCAAGATTGGTCCGGACAAACTAACTATGGCTACACCTTC. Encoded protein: CASSQDWSGQTNYGYTF.

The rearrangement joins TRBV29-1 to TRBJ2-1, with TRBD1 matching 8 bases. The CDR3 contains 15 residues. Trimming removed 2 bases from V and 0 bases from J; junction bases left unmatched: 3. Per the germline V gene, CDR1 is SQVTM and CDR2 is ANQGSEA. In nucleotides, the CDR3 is TGCAGCGTTGAACCAGGGGGCCACTCCTACAATGAGCAGTTCTTC. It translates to CSVEPGGHSYNEQFF.

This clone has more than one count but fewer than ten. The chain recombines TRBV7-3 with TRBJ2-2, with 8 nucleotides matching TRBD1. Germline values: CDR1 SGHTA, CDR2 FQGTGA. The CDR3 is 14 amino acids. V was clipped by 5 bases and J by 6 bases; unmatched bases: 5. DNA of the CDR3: TGTGCCAGCAGCCGACAGGGGAATGCCGGGGAGCTGTTTTTT. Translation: CASSRQGNAGELFF.

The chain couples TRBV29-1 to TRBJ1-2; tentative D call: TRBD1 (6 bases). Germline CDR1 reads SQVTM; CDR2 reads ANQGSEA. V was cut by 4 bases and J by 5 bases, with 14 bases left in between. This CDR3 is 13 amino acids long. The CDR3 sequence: CSVVGGGLYGYTF. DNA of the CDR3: TGCAGCGTTGTCGGGGGGGGCCTATATGGCTACACCTTC.

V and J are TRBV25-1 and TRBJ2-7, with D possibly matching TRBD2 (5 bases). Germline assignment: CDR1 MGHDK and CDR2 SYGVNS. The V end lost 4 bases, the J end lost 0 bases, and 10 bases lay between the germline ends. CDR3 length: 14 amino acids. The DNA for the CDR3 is TGTGCCAGCAGTGGGGAGCTAAGCTCCTACGAGCAGTACTTC. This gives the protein CASSGELSSYEQYF.

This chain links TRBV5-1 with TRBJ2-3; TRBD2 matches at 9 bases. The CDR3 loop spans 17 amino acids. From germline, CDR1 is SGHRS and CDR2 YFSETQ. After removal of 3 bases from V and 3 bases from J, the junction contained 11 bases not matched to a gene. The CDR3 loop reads CASSYPIAGGPTDTQYF. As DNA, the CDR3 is TGCGCCAGCAGCTACCCAATCGCGGGAGGGCCAACAGATACGCAGTATTTT.

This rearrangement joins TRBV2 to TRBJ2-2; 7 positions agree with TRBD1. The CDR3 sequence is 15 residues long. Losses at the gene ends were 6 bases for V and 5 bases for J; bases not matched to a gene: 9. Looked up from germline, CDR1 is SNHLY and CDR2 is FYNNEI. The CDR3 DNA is TGTGCCAGCAGCTGGGACAGAGGCTCAACCGGGGAGCTGTTTTTT. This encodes CASSWDRGSTGELFF.

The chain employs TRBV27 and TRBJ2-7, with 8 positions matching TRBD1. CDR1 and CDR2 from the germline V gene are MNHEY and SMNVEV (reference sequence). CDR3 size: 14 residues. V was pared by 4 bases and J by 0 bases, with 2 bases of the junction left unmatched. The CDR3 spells CASSYGQGSYEQYF. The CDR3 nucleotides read TGTGCCAGCAGTTACGGACAGGGCTCCTACGAGCAGTACTTC.

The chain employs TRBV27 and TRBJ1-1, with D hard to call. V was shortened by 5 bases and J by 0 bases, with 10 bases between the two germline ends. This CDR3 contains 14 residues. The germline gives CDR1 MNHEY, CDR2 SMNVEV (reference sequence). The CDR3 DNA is TGTGCCAGCAGTCCCCGGAGGATGAACACTGAAGCTTTCTTT. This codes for CASSPRRMNTEAFF.

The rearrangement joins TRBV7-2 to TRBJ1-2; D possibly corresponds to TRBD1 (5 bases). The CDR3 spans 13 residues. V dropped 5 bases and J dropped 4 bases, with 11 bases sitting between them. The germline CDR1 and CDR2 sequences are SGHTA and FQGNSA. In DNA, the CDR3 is TGTGCCAGCAGCAGCTTGGGGCGCTATGGCTACACCTTC. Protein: CASSSLGRYGYTF.

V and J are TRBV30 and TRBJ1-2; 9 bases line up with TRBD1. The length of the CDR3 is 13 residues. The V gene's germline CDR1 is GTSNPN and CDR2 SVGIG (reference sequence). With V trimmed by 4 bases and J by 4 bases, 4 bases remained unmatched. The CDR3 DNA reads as TGTGCCTGGAAAGGGACAGGGTCCTATGGCTACACCTTC. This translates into CAWKGTGSYGYTF.

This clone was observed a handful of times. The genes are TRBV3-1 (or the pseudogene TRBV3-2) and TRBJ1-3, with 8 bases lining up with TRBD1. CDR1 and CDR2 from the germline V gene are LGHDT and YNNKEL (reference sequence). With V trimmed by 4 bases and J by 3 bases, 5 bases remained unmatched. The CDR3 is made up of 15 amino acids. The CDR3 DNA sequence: TGTGCCAGCAGCCCGGACAGGGCGGGTGGAAACACCATATATTTT. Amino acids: CASSPDRAGGNTIYF.

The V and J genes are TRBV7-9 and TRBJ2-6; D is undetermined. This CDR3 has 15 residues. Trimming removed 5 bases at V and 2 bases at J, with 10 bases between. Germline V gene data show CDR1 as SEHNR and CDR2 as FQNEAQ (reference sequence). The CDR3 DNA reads TGTGCCAGCAGCCCGCAGGCTACTGGGGCCAACGTCCTGACTTTC. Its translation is CASSPQATGANVLTF.

The CDR3, as DNA: TGTGCCAGCAGCCTCCGGACAGGACCCACAGATACGCAGTATTTT. Residues: CASSLRTGPTDTQYF. This rearrangement joins TRBV9 to TRBJ2-3, with 7 bases fitting TRBD1. Unmatched junction bases numbered 7, after V lost 4 bases and J lost 2 bases. This CDR3 is built from 15 residues. CDR1 is SGDLS, CDR2 YYNGEE, per germline. Full variable domain (rest looked up from reference TRBV9 and TRBJ2-3): DSGVTQTPKHLITATGQRVTLRCSPRSGDLSVYWYQQSLDQGLQFLIQYYNGEERAKGNILERFSAQQFPDLHSELNLSSLELGDSALYFCASSLRTGPTDTQYFGPGTRLTVL.

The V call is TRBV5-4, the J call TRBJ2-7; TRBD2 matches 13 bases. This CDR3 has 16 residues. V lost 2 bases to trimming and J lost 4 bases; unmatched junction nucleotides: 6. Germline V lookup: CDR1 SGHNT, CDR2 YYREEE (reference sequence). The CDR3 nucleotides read TGTGCCAGCAGCTTCGGGGGACTAGCGGGAAGATACGAGCAGTACTTC. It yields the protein CASSFGGLAGRYEQYF. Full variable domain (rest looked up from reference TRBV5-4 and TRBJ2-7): ETGVTQSPTHLIKTRGQQVTLRCSSQSGHNTVSWYQQALGQGPQFIFQYYREEENGRGNFPPRFSGLQFPNYSSELNVNALELDDSALYLCASSFGGLAGRYEQYFGPGTRLTVT.

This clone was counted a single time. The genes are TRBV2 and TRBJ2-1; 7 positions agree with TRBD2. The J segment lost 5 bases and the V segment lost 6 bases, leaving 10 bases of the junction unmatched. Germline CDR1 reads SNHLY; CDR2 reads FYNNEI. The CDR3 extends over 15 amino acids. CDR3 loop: CASSGRDYLNNEQFF. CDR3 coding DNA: TGTGCCAGCAGCGGACGGGACTACCTAAACAATGAGCAGTTCTTC.

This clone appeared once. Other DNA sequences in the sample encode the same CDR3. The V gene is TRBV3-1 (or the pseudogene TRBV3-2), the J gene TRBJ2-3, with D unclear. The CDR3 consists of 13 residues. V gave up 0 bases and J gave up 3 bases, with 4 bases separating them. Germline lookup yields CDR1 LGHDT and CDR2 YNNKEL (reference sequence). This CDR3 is CASSQDLTDTQYF. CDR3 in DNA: TGTGCCAGCAGCCAAGATCTTACAGATACGCAGTATTTT.

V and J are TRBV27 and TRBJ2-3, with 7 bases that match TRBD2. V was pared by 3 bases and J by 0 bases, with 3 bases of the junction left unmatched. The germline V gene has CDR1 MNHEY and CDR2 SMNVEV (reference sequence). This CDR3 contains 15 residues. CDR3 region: CASSFSGESTDTQYF. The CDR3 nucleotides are TGTGCCAGCAGTTTCAGCGGGGAAAGCACAGATACGCAGTATTTT.

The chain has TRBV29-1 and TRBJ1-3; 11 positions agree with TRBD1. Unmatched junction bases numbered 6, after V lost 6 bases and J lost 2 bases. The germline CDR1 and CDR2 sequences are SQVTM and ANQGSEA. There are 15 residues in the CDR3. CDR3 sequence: CSVPGTGGAGNTIYF. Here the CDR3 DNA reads TGCAGCGTACCCGGGACAGGGGGAGCTGGAAACACCATATATTTT.

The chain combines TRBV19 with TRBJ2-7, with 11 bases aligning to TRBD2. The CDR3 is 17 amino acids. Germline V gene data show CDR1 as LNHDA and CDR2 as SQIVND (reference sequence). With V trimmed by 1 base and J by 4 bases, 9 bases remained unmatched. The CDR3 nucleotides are TGTGCCAGTAGTATAGCTAACATCGGGACTAGCGGTTACGAGCAGTACTTC. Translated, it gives CASSIANIGTSGYEQYF.

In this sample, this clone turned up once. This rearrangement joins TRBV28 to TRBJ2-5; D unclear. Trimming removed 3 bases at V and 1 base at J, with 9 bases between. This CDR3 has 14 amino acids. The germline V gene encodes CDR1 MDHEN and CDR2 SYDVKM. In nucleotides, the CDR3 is TGTGCCAGCAGTTTGCGGTCCTCCCAAGAGACCCAGTACTTC. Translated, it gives CASSLRSSQETQYF.

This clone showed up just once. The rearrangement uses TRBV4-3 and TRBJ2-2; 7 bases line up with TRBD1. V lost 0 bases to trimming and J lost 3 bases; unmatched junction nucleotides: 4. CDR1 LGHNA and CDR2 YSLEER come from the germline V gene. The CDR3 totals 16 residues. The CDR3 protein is CASSQDSTGDTGELFF. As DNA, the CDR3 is TGCGCCAGCAGCCAAGATTCAACAGGGGACACCGGGGAGCTGTTTTTT.